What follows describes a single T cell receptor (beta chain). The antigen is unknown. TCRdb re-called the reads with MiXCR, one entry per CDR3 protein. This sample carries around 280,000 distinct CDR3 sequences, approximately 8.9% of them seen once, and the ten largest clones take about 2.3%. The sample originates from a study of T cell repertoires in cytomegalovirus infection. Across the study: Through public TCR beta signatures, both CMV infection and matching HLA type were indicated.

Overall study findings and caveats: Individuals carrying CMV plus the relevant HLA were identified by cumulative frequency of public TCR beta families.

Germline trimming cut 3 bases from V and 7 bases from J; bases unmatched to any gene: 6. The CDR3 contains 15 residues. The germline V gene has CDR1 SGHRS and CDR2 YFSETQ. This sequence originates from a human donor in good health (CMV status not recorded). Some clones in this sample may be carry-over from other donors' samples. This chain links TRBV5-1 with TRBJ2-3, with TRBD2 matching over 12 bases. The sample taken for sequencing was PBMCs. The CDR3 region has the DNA TGCGCCAGCAGCTCTAGCGGGGGGGCTTCAAATACGCAGTATTTT. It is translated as CASSSSGGASNTQYF. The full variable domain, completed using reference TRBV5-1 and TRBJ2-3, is KAGVTQTPRYLIKTRGQQVTLSCSPISGHRSVSWYQQTPGQGLQFLFEYFSETQRNKGNFPGRFSGRQFSNSRSEMNVSTLELGDSALYLCASSSSGGASNTQYFGPGTRLTVL.